The rows below give T cell receptor beta chains drawn from one sample of a study of cytomegalovirus exposure and HLA in healthy donors. Profiling relied on immunoSEQ multiplex PCR, and the TCRdb table lists in-frame clones only, not all of them. Of 200,000 or so clones in the sample, around 83% were seen once. Source material: PBMCs. The receptors originated from a woman between 50 and 59 years old in good health and CMV-seropositive. CDR3s include the opening cysteine and the closing phenylalanine or tryptophan. Each record gives: J gene, CDR3 length, V gene, clone size, D gene, CDR3 DNA, CDR3 protein. D genes are given only for firm matches. Some rows have no size entry. The others give once, few or many, or a class for an expanded clone.

J: TRBJ2-7
length: 12
V: TRBV28
size: -
D: -
DNA: TGTGCCAGCAGTCTACAGGGTCAGGAGCAGTACTTC
CDR3: CASSLQGQEQYF

J: TRBJ1-1
length: 16
V: TRBV9
size: -
D: -
DNA: TGTGCCAGCAGCCCCCTGGCGGGGGGGTCGAACACTGAAGCTTTCTTT
CDR3: CASSPLAGGSNTEAFF

J: TRBJ2-7
length: 13
V: TRBV6-5
size: -
D: TRBD1
DNA: TGTGCCAGCAGGGAGACAGGGGGCTACGAGCAGTACTTC
CDR3: CASRETGGYEQYF

J: TRBJ2-5
length: 17
V: TRBV4-1
size: -
D: TRBD2
DNA: TGCGCCAGCAGCCAAGCGGGACTAGCGGGGGCGGGAGAGACCCAGTACTTC
CDR3: CASSQAGLAGAGETQYF

J: TRBJ2-7
length: 14
V: TRBV6-6
size: -
D: TRBD1
DNA: TGTGCCAGCAGTTCCGGGACAGGCACCTACGAGCAGTACTTC
CDR3: CASSSGTGTYEQYF

J: TRBJ1-1
length: 14
V: TRBV19
size: -
D: -
DNA: TGTGCCAGTACCCCAGGAACAGATCACACTGAAGCTTTCTTT
CDR3: CASTPGTDHTEAFF

J: TRBJ2-3
length: 17
V: TRBV12-1
size: -
D: -
DNA: TGTGCCAGCAGCCAAACGGCGGGCGGGGGCACCACAGATACGCAGTATTTT
CDR3: CASSQTAGGGTTDTQYF

J: TRBJ1-2
length: 11
V: TRBV28
size: -
D: -
DNA: TGTGCCACCCGGGGGGCCTATGGCTACACCTTC
CDR3: CATRGAYGYTF

J: TRBJ1-1
length: 18
V: TRBV23-1
size: -
D: -
DNA: TGCGCCAGCAGTCAATCGTCCAGGGTAAGGGGGATGAACACTGAAGCTTTCTTT
CDR3: CASSQSSRVRGMNTEAFF

J: TRBJ1-5
length: 15
V: TRBV18
size: -
D: TRBD1
DNA: TGTGCCAGCTCACCCCCGGGACAGGGGGTTTGGCCCCAGCATTTT
CDR3: CASSPPGQGVWPQHF

J: TRBJ2-2
length: 16
V: TRBV19
size: -
D: TRBD2
DNA: TGTGCCAGTAGTATATCAGCGGGAGGATGGACCGGGGAGCTGTTTTTT
CDR3: CASSISAGGWTGELFF

J: TRBJ1-1
length: 15
V: TRBV6-1
size: once
D: -
DNA: TGTGCCAGCAGTGAGGTCGGAACCATTAGCCGGGGAACTTTCTTT
CDR3: CASSEVGTISRGTFF

J: TRBJ1-2
length: 14
V: TRBV28
size: -
D: TRBD1
DNA: TGTGCCAGCAGTGATGGACAGGGCACCTATGGCTACACCTTC
CDR3: CASSDGQGTYGYTF

J: TRBJ2-3
length: 14
V: TRBV29-1
size: -
D: -
DNA: TGCAGTGTTGAAGCCACACAGGGAACAGATACGCAGTATTTT
CDR3: CSVEATQGTDTQYF

J: TRBJ2-7
length: 16
V: TRBV10-3
size: -
D: -
DNA: TGTGCCATCAGTAAGAGTCAGGGTCGTTCCTCGTACGAGCAGTACTTC
CDR3: CAISKSQGRSSYEQYF

J: TRBJ2-1
length: 14
V: TRBV7-2
size: -
D: TRBD1
DNA: TGTGCCAGCAGCTCAGGACAGGGTATTACTGAGCAGTTCTTC
CDR3: CASSSGQGITEQFF

J: TRBJ2-7
length: 14
V: TRBV7-2
size: -
D: -
DNA: TGTGCCAGCAGCTTACAGCAGGCCGTCTACGAGCAGTACTTC
CDR3: CASSLQQAVYEQYF

J: TRBJ2-1
length: 13
V: TRBV29-1
size: once
D: TRBD2
DNA: TGCAGCGCACGACGACTAGCGGGAGATGAGCAGTTCTTC
CDR3: CSARRLAGDEQFF

J: TRBJ1-1
length: 15
V: TRBV6-5
size: -
D: -
DNA: TGTGCCAGCAGTTACTGGGGCAGGACGGACACTGAAGCTTTCTTT
CDR3: CASSYWGRTDTEAFF

J: TRBJ2-7
length: 16
V: TRBV19
size: -
D: -
DNA: TGTGCCAGTAGTAACCGCGCCGGTTCGGGCTCCTACGAGCAGTACTTC
CDR3: CASSNRAGSGSYEQYF

J: TRBJ1-5
length: 16
V: TRBV28
size: once
D: -
DNA: TGTGCCAGCAGTCCGACACGGGGGGCGGAAAATCAGCCCCAGCATTTT
CDR3: CASSPTRGAENQPQHF

J: TRBJ2-3
length: 13
V: TRBV25-1
size: few
D: TRBD2
DNA: TGTGCCAGCAGTGCCGCGGGAGTGGATACGCAGTATTTT
CDR3: CASSAAGVDTQYF

J: TRBJ1-1
length: 15
V: TRBV19
size: -
D: -
DNA: TGTGCCAGTAGTCGAGGCGGGGTAAAGGGGACTGAAGCTTTCTTT
CDR3: CASSRGGVKGTEAFF

J: TRBJ2-3
length: 18
V: TRBV5-5
size: -
D: TRBD2
DNA: TGTGCCAGCAGCTTGGCCCCTACTAGCGACCCACCAACGTCGACGCAGTATTTT
CDR3: CASSLAPTSDPPTSTQYF

J: TRBJ2-3
length: 15
V: TRBV19
size: -
D: -
DNA: TGTGCCAGTAGTATAATTGCGGCTAGCACAGATACGCAGTATTTT
CDR3: CASSIIAASTDTQYF

J: TRBJ1-1
length: 13
V: TRBV2
size: -
D: -
DNA: TGTGCCAGCAGTGGGGGGGGACGGACTGAAGCTTTCTTT
CDR3: CASSGGGRTEAFF

J: TRBJ2-7
length: 15
V: TRBV2
size: -
D: -
DNA: TGTGCCAGCAGGGGGAGCGGAGGGGGCCCCTACGAGCAGTACTTC
CDR3: CASRGSGGGPYEQYF

J: TRBJ1-1
length: 15
V: TRBV19
size: -
D: -
DNA: TGTGCCAGTAGTATGGGTCCCGGCGGAGTGGCTGAAGCTTTCTTT
CDR3: CASSMGPGGVAEAFF

J: TRBJ2-3
length: 13
V: TRBV10-1
size: -
D: -
DNA: TGCGCCAGCAGTGAGAGGGGGGGGGATACGCAGTATTTT
CDR3: CASSERGGDTQYF

J: TRBJ2-7
length: 15
V: TRBV6-1
size: -
D: -
DNA: TGTGCCAGCAGTGAGCGGTATGAGGGATCCTACGAGCAGTACTTC
CDR3: CASSERYEGSYEQYF

J: TRBJ1-6
length: 15
V: TRBV5-1
size: -
D: TRBD1
DNA: TGCGCCAGCAGCTTGGAGACAGGGGGCTTTTCACCCCTCCACTTT
CDR3: CASSLETGGFSPLHF

J: TRBJ2-3
length: 14
V: TRBV27
size: -
D: -
DNA: TGTGCCAGCAGTTTGGTAGAGGGGGCAGATACGCAGTATTTT
CDR3: CASSLVEGADTQYF

J: TRBJ1-5
length: 16
V: TRBV9
size: -
D: -
DNA: TGTGCCAGCAGCGTAGATACAGGGCCATACAATCAGCCCCAGCATTTT
CDR3: CASSVDTGPYNQPQHF

J: TRBJ2-1
length: 17
V: TRBV18
size: -
D: TRBD2
DNA: TGTGCCAGCTCAAACAGACTAGCGGGAGATGTATTGAATGAGCAGTTCTTC
CDR3: CASSNRLAGDVLNEQFF

J: TRBJ2-7
length: 17
V: TRBV28
size: once
D: TRBD1
DNA: TGTGCCAGCAGTGTCCCCCCCGGGACAGGGGGCCACTACGAGCAGTACTTC
CDR3: CASSVPPGTGGHYEQYF

J: TRBJ2-1
length: 13
V: TRBV6-1
size: -
D: TRBD1
DNA: TGTGCCAGCATAGGGCAGGGGGTTTGGGAGCAGTTCTTC
CDR3: CASIGQGVWEQFF

J: TRBJ2-3
length: 15
V: TRBV11-3
size: -
D: TRBD2
DNA: TGTGCCAGCAGCTTAGATGGGGCGGGGGGAGATACGCAGTATTTT
CDR3: CASSLDGAGGDTQYF

J: TRBJ2-1
length: 14
V: TRBV11-3
size: once
D: TRBD2
DNA: TGTGCCAGCAGCCCGGGGGGGTCATACAATGAGCAGTTCTTC
CDR3: CASSPGGSYNEQFF

J: TRBJ2-6
length: 17
V: TRBV4-1
size: -
D: -
DNA: TGCGCCAGCAGCCTCCTCCCCGGTCCCGGGGTAGGCAACGTCCTGACTTTC
CDR3: CASSLLPGPGVGNVLTF

J: TRBJ2-5
length: 15
V: TRBV6-1
size: -
D: -
DNA: TGTGCCAGCAGTGAAGGTCCGGGGTACCAAGAGACCCAGTACTTC
CDR3: CASSEGPGYQETQYF

J: TRBJ2-5
length: 13
V: TRBV5-8
size: -
D: -
DNA: TGTGCCAGCAGCTTGGTGACGGGAGAGACCCAGTACTTC
CDR3: CASSLVTGETQYF

J: TRBJ2-2
length: 14
V: TRBV2
size: -
D: -
DNA: TGTGCCAGCAGTGAAGACAGGAACACCGGGGAGCTGTTTTTT
CDR3: CASSEDRNTGELFF

J: TRBJ1-1
length: 13
V: TRBV7-2
size: once
D: -
DNA: TGTGCCAGCAGCCGCGATAGGGGCACCGAAGCTTTCTTT
CDR3: CASSRDRGTEAFF

J: TRBJ2-4
length: 16
V: TRBV10-3
size: -
D: TRBD2
DNA: TGTGCCATCAGTGCGGGACTAGCGGGGGTCAAAAACATTCAGTACTTC
CDR3: CAISAGLAGVKNIQYF

J: TRBJ1-6
length: 12
V: TRBV7-9
size: few
D: -
DNA: TGTGCCAGCAGCTTAGGAGGAGGGGCCCTCCACTTT
CDR3: CASSLGGGALHF